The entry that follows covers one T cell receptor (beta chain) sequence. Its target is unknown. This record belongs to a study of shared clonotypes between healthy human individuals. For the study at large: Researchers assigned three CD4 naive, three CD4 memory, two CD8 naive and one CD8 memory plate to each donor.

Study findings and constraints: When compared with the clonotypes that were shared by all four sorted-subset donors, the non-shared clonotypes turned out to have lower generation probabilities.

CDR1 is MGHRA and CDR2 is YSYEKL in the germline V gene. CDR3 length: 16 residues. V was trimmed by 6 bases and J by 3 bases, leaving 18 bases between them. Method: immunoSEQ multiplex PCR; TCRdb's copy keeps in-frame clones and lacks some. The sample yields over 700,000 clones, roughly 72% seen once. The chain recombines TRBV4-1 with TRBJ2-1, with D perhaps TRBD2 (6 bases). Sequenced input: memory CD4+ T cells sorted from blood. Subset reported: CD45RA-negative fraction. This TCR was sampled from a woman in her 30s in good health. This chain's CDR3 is CASSSSRENFYNEQFF. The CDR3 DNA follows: TGCGCCAGCAGTTCGAGTCGGGAGAACTTCTACAATGAGCAGTTCTTC.